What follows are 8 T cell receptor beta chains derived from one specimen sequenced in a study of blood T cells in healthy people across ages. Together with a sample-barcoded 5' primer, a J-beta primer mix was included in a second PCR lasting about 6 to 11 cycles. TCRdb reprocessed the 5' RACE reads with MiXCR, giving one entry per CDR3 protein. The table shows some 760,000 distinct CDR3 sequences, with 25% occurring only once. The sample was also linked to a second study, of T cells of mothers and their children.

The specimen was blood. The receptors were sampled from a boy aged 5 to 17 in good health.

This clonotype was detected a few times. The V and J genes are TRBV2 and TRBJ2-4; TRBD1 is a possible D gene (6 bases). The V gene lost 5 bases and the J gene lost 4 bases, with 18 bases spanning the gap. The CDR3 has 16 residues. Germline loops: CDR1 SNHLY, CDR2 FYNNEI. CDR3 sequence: CASSQTLGQLKNIQYF. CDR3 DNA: TGTGCCAGCAGTCAAACCCTCGGACAGCTGAAAAACATTCAGTACTTC.

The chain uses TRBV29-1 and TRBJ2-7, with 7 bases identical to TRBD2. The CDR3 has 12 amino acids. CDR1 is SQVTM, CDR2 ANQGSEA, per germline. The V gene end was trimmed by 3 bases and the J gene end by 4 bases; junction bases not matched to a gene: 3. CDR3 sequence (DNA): TGCAGCGTTGACGCTAGCGGTTACGAGCAGTACTTC. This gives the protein CSVDASGYEQYF.

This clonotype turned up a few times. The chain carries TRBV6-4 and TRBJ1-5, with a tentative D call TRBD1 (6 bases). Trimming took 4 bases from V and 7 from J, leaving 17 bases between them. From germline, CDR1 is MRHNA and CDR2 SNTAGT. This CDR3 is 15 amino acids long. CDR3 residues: CASSVDRPRGQPQHF. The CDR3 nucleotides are TGTGCCAGCAGTGTGGACCGGCCCAGGGGACAGCCCCAGCATTTT.

CDR3 DNA sequence: TGCGCCAGCAGCTTTCAGGGGGCAGGGAACACTGAAGCTTTCTTT. Encoded protein: CASSFQGAGNTEAFF. The rearrangement links TRBV5-1 to TRBJ1-1; 8 bases fit TRBD1. CDR1 is SGHRS and CDR2 is YFSETQ in the germline V gene. The CDR3 extends over 15 amino acids. J lost 1 base, V lost 2 bases, and 4 bases had no gene match.

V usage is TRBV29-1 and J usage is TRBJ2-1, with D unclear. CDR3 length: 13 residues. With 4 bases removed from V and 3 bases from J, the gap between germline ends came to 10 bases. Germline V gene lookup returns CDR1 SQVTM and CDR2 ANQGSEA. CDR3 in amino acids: CSVVPENYNEQFF. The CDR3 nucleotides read TGCAGCGTTGTGCCAGAAAACTACAATGAGCAGTTCTTC.

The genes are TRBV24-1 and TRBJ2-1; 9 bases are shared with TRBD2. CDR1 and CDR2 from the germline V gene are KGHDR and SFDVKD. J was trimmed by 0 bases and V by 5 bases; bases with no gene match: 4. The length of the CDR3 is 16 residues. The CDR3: CATSALAGSSYNEQFF. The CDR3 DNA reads TGTGCCACCAGTGCCCTAGCGGGGAGCTCCTACAATGAGCAGTTCTTC.

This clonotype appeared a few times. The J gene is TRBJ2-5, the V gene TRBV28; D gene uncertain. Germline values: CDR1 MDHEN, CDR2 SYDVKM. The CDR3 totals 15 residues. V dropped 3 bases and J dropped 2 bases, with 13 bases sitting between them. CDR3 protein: CASSLGNEQQETQYF. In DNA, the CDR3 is TGTGCCAGCAGTTTGGGTAACGAACAGCAAGAGACCCAGTACTTC. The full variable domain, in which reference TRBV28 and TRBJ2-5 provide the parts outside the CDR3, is DVKVTQSSRYLVKRTGEKVFLECVQDMDHENMFWYRQDPGLGLRLIYFSYDVKMKEKGDIPEGYSVSREKKERFSLILESASTNQTSMYLCASSLGNEQQETQYFGPGTRLLVL.

The CDR3 reads CASTGGASSYNEQFF. CDR3 bases: TGTGCCAGCACGGGGGGGGCCAGCTCCTACAATGAGCAGTTCTTC. The chain carries TRBV2 and TRBJ2-1; 8 nucleotides align to TRBD2. CDR1 is SNHLY and CDR2 is FYNNEI in the germline V gene. Trimming at V came to 7 bases and at J to 0 bases, leaving 5 bases not matched to a gene. This CDR3 comprises 15 residues.